This TCR beta chain was sequenced in a study of cytomegalovirus exposure and HLA in healthy donors. On this clone: As yet, its antigen is unknown.

Sequenced by immunoSEQ multiplex PCR; TCRdb stores in-frame clones only, minus some. The table shows some 220,000 clones, with approximately 90% occurring only once. The study's findings and limits: Researchers catalogued roughly 170 TCR beta chains as cytomegalovirus-associated.

The receptor was derived from a woman under 30 in good health and CMV-seronegative. Sequenced material: PBMCs.

CDR3: CAIMSGGTGSYEQYF. CDR3 bases: TGTGCCATCATGAGTGGTGGGACAGGGTCCTACGAGCAGTACTTC. The V call is TRBV10-3, the J call TRBJ2-7; 9 bases line up with TRBD1. Germline values: CDR1 ENHRY, CDR2 SYGVKD. After removal of 7 bases from V and 1 base from J, the junction contained 8 bases not matched to a gene. This CDR3 has 15 residues.